Here is one T cell receptor (beta chain) with its context. For each subset, genomic DNA was distributed in equal portions over several immunoSEQ plates. Authors' analysis steps: There were no quality scores in the junction-only immunoSEQ sequences, so filtering differed. The assay was immunoSEQ multiplex PCR, and TCRdb's table has in-frame clones only and misses some. D and trimming come from the DNA, and the V and J calls and clone size come from that table. Of 2,100,000 or so clones in the sample, approximately 96% were seen once. The source of the sample is a study of shared clonotypes between healthy human individuals. Each of the donors was a healthy adult who was HIV-negative and had not had a recent acute infection or vaccination. This CDR3 comprises 16 residues. Trimming cost V 4 bases and J 5 bases, with 18 bases left between them. Germline V lookup: CDR1 SGDLS, CDR2 YYNGEE.

The sequenced material came from naive CD4+ T cells sorted from blood. The subset was: CD45RA+ positively selected. The chain joins TRBV9 to TRBJ2-2, with D possibly TRBD1 on 6 matching bases. The sequence was collected from a man between 18 and 29 years old in good health. CDR3 residues: CASSIPAAGETGELFF. Written as DNA, the CDR3 is TGTGCCAGCAGCATCCCCGCCGCAGGGGAGACCGGGGAGCTGTTTTTT.